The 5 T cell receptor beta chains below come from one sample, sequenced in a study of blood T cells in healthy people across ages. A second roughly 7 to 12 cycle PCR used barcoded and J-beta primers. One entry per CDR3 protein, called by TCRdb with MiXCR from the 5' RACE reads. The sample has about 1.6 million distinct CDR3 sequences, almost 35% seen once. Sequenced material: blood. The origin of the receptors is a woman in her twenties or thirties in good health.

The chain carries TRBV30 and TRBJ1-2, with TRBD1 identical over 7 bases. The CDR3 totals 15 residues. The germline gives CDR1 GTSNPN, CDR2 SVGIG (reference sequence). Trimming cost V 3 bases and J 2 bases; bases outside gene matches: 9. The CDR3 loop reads CAWSLKGGRNYGYTF. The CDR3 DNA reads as TGTGCCTGGAGCCTAAAAGGGGGCCGGAACTATGGCTACACCTTC. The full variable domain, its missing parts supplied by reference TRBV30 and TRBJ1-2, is SQTIHQWPATLVQPVGSPLSLECTVEGTSNPNLYWYRQAAGRGLQLLFYSVGIGQISSEVPQNLSASRPQDRQFILSSKKLLLSDSGFYLCAWSLKGGRNYGYTFGSGTRLTVV.

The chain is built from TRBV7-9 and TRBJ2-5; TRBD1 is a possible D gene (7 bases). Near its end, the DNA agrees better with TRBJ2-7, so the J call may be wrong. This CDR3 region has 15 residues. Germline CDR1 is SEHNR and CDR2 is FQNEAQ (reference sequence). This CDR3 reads CASSFRQGPGGEQYF. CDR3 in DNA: TGTGCCAGCAGCTTTAGACAGGGCCCCGGGGGCGAGCAGTACTTC.

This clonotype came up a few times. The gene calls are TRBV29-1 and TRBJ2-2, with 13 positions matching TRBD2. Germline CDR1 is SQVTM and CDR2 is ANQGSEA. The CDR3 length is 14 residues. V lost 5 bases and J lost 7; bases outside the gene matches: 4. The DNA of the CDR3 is TGCAGCGTTACTAGCGGGAGGGTTGACGGGGAGCTGTTTTTT. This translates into CSVTSGRVDGELFF.

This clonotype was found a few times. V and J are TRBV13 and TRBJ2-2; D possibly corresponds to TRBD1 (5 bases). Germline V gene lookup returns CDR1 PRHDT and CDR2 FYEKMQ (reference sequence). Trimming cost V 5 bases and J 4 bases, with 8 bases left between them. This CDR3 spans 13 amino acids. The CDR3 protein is CASSIDSTGELFF. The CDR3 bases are TGTGCCAGCAGCATAGACAGCACCGGGGAGCTGTTTTTT.

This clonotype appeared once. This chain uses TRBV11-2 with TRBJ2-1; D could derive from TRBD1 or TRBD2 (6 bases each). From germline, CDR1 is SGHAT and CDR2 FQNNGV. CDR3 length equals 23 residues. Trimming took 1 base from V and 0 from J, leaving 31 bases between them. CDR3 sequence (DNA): TGTGCCAGCAGCTTAGTAGAGCTAAGAGGGGGGTTCAGTAGCAAGAGCTCCTACAATGAGCAGTTCTTC. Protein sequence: CASSLVELRGGFSSKSSYNEQFF.